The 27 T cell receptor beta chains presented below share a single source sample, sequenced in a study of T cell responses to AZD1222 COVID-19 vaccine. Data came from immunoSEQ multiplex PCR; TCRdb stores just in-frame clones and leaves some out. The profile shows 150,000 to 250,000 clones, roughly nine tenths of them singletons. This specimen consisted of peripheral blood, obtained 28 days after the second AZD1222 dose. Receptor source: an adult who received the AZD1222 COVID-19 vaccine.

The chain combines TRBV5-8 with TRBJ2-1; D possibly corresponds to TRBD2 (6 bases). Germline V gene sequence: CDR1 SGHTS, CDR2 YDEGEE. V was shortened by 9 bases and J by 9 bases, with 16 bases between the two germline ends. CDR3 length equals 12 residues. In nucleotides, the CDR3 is TGTGCCATCGACGGGGGTACGGGTGAGCAGTTCTTC. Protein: CAIDGGTGEQFF. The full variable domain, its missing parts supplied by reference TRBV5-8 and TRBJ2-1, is EAGVTQSPTHLIKTRGQQATLRCSPISGHTSVYWYQQALGLGLQFLLWYDEGEERNRGNFPPRFSGRQFPNYSSELNVNALELEDSALYLCAIDGGTGEQFFGPGTRLTVL.

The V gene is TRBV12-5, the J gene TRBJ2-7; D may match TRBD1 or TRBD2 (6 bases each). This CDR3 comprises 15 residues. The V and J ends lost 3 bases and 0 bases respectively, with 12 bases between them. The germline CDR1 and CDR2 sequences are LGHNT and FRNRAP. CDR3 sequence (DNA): TGTGCTAGTGGTTTAGGGGGGCCGAGCTCCTACGAGCAGTACTTC. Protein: CASGLGGPSSYEQYF.

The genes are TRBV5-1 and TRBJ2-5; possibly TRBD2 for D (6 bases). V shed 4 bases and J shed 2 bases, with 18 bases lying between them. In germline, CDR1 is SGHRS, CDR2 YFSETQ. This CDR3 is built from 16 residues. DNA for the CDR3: TGCGCCAGCAGCCAACTATCCCTGCGGGAACAAGAGACCCAGTACTTC. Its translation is CASSQLSLREQETQYF.

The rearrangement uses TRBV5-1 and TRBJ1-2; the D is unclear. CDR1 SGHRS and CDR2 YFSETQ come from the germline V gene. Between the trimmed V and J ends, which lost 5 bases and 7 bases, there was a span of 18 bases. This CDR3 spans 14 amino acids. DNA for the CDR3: TGCGCCAGCAGTTTCTCTGAGGGTTATGTTGGCTACACCTTC. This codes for CASSFSEGYVGYTF.

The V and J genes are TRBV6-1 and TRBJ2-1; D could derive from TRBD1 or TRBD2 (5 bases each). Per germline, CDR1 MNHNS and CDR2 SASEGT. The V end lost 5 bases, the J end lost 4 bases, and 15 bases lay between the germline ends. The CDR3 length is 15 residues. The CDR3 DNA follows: TGTGCCAGCAGTTGGGGGAGCCCCGGGTACAATGAGCAGTTCTTC. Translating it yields CASSWGSPGYNEQFF.

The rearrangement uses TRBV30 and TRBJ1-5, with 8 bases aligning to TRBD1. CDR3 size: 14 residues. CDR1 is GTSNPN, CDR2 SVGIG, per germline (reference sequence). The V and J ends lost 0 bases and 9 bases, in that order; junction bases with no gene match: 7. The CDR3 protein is CAWSVSGGIRPQHF. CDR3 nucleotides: TGTGCCTGGAGTGTATCAGGGGGCATACGGCCCCAGCATTTT.

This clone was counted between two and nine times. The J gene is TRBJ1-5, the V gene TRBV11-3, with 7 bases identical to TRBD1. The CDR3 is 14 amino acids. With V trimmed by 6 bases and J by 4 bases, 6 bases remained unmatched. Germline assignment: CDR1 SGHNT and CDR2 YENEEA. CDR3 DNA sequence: TGTGCCAGCAGTCTAACAGGGGAGAATCAGCCCCAGCATTTT. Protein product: CASSLTGENQPQHF.

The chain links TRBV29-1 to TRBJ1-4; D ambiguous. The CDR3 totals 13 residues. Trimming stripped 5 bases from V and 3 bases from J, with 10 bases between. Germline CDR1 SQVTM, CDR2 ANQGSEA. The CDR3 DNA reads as TGCAGCGTTACCAGTATTTCTAATGAAAAACTGTTTTTT. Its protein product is CSVTSISNEKLFF.

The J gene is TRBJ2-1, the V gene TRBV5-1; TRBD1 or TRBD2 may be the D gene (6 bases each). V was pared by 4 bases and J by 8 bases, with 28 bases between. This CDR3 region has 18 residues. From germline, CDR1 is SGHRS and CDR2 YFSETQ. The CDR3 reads CASSAPMVRGASDYEQFF. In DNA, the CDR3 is TGCGCCAGCAGCGCACCAATGGTTAGGGGGGCGTCTGACTATGAGCAGTTCTTC. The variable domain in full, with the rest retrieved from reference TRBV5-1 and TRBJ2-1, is KAGVTQTPRYLIKTRGQQVTLSCSPISGHRSVSWYQQTPGQGLQFLFEYFSETQRNKGNFPGRFSGRQFSNSRSEMNVSTLELGDSALYLCASSAPMVRGASDYEQFFGPGTRLTVL.

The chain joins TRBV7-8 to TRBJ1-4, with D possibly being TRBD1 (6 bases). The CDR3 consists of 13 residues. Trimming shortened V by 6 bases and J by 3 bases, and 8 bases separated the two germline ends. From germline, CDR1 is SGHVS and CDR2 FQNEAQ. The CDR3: CASRSGANEKLFF. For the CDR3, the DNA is TGTGCCAGCAGGTCAGGGGCTAATGAAAAACTGTTTTTT.

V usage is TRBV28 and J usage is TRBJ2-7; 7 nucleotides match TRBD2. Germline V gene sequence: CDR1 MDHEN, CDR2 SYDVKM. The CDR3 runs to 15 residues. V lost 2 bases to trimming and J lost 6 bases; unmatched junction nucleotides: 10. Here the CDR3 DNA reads TGTGCCAGCAGTTTACTAGCGGAGGGGATGGGCGAGCAGTACTTC. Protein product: CASSLLAEGMGEQYF.

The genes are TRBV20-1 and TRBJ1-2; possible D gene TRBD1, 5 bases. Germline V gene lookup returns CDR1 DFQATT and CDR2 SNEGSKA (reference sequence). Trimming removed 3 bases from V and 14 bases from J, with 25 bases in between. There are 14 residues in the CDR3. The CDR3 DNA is TGCAGTGCTAGTAACCCGGGCCTCGAACAGGAACGGACCTTC. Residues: CSASNPGLEQERTF.

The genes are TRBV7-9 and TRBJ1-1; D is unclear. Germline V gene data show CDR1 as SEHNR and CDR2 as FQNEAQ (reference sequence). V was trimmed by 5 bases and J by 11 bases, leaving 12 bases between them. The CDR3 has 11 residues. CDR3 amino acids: CASSLTQEAFF. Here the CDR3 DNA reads TGTGCCAGCAGCCTGACTCAAGAGGCTTTCTTT. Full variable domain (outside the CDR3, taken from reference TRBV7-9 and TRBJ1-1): DTGVSQNPRHKITKRGQNVTFRCDPISEHNRLYWYRQTLGQGPEFLTYFQNEAQLEKSRLLSDRFSAERPKGSFSTLEIQRTEQGDSAMYLCASSLTQEAFFGQGTRLTVV.

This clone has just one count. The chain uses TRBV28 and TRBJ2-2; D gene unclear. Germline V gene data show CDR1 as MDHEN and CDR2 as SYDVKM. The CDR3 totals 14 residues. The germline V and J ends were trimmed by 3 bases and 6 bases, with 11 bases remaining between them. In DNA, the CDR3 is TGTGCCAGCAGTTTGGGTGCGGTCTCCGGGGAGCTGTTTTTT. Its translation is CASSLGAVSGELFF.

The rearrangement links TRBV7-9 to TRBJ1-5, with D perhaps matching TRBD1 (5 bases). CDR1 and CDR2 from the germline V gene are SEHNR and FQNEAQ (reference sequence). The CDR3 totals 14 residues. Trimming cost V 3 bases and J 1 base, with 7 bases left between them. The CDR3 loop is CASSFWDSNQPQHF. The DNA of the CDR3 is TGTGCCAGCAGCTTCTGGGACAGCAATCAGCCCCAGCATTTT.

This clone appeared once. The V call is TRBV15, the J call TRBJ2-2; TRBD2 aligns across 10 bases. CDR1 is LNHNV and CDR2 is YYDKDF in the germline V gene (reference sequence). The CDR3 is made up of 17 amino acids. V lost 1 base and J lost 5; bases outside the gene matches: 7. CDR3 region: CATSRGPSGRGTGELFF. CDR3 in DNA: TGTGCCACCAGCAGAGGACCTAGCGGGAGAGGGACCGGGGAGCTGTTTTTT.

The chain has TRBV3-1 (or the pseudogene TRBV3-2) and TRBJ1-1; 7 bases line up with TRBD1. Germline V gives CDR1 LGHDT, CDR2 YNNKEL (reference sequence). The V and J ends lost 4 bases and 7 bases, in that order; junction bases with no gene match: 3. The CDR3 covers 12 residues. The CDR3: CASSRWDSEAFF. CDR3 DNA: TGTGCCAGCAGCCGATGGGACAGTGAAGCTTTCTTT.

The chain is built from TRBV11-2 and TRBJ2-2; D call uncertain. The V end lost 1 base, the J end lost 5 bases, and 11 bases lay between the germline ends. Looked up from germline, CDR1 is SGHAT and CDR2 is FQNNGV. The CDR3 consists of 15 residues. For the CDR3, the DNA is TGTGCCAGCAGCTTAGTCCCGTCCCCGACCGGGGAGCTGTTTTTT. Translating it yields CASSLVPSPTGELFF.

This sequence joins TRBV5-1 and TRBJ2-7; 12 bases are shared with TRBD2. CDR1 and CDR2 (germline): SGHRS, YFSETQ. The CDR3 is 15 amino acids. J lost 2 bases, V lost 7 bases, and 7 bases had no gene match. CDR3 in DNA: TGCGCCAGCTGGGAGACTAGCGGGAGCCCCTACGAGCAGTACTTC. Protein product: CASWETSGSPYEQYF.

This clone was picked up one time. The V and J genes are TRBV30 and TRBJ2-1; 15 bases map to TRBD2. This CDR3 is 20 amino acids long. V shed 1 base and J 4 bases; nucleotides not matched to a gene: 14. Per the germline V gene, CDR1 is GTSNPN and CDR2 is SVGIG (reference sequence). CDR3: CAWSGGTSGRTLLGYNEQFF. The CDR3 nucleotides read TGTGCCTGGAGTGGGGGGACTAGCGGGAGGACGCTACTAGGTTACAATGAGCAGTTCTTC.

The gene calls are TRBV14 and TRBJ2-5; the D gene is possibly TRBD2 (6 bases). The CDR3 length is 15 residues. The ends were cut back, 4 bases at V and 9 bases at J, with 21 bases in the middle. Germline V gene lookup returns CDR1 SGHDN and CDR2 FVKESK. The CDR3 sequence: CASSPSIGGTPAQYF. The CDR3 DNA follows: TGTGCCAGCAGCCCAAGTATTGGGGGGACCCCGGCCCAGTACTTC. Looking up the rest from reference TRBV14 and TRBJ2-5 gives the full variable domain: EAGVTQFPSHSVIEKGQTVTLRCDPISGHDNLYWYRRVMGKEIKFLLHFVKESKQDESGMPNNRFLAERTGGTYSTLKVQPAELEDSGVYFCASSPSIGGTPAQYFGPGTRLLVL.

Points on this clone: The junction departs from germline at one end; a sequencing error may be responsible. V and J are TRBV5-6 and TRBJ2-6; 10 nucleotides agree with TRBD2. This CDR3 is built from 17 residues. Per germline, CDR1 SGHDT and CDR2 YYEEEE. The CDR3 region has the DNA TGTGCCCGCAGCTTGGGAGCGGGAGGGGCGGGGGCCAACGTCCTGACTTTC. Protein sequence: CARSLGAGGAGANVLTF.

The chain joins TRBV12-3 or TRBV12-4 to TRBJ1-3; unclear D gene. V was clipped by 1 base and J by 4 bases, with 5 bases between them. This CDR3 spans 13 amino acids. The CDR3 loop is CASSLDRGNTIYF. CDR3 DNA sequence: TGTGCCAGCAGTTTAGACAGAGGAAACACCATATATTTT.

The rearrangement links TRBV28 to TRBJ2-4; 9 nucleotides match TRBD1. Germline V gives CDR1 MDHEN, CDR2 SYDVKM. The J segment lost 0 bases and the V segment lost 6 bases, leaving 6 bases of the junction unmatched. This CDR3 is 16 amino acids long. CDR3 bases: TGTGCCAGCAGCCAGGGACAGGGACCAGCCAAAAACATTCAGTACTTC. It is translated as CASSQGQGPAKNIQYF. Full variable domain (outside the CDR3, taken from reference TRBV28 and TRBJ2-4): DVKVTQSSRYLVKRTGEKVFLECVQDMDHENMFWYRQDPGLGLRLIYFSYDVKMKEKGDIPEGYSVSREKKERFSLILESASTNQTSMYLCASSQGQGPAKNIQYFGAGTRLSVL.

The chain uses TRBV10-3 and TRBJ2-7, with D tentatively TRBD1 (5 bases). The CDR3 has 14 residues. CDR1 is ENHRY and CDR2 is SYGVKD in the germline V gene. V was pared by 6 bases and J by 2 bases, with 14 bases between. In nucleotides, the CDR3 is TGTGCCATCAGGCAGGGCTCTTTAGCCTACGAGCAGTACTTC. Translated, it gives CAIRQGSLAYEQYF.

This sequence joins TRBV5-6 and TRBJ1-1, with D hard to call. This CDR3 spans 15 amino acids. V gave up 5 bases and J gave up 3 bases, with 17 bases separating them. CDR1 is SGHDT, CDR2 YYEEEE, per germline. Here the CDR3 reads CASRPLEGADTEAFF. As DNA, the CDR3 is TGTGCCAGCAGGCCTCTAGAGGGAGCTGACACTGAAGCTTTCTTT.

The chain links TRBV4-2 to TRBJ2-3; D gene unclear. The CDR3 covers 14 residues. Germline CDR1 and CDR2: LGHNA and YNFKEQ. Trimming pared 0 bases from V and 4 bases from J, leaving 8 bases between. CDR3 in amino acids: CASSQEQVADTQYF. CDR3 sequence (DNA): TGTGCCAGCAGCCAAGAGCAGGTGGCAGATACGCAGTATTTT.